The sequence of this T cell receptor beta chain was determined in a study of T cell responses to AZD1222 COVID-19 vaccine. Clones were read by immunoSEQ multiplex PCR, and TCRdb kept only the in-frame ones, dropping some. The table includes 30,000 to 35,000 clones, more than 75% detected once. CDR1 LNHDA and CDR2 SQIVND come from the germline V gene (reference sequence). With V trimmed by 6 bases and J by 4 bases, 10 bases remained unmatched. CDR3 length equals 15 residues. The material sequenced was peripheral blood, taken 28 days after the second AZD1222 dose. The sequence was collected from an adult who received the AZD1222 COVID-19 vaccine. V is TRBV19 and J is TRBJ2-3, with TRBD2 matching over 7 bases. CDR3 coding DNA: TGTGCCAGTAGATACAGCGGGGTGGAGGCAGATACGCAGTATTTT. Protein: CASRYSGVEADTQYF.